Listed here is a single T cell receptor (beta chain). Germline CDR1 and CDR2: MNHEY and SMNVEV (reference sequence). The CDR3 runs to 15 residues. V trimming: 5 bases; J trimming: 6 bases; junction bases outside the gene matches: 11. Attachment of unique molecular identifiers to individual cDNA molecules was performed. TCRdb ran MiXCR on the 5' RACE reads and lists one entry per CDR3 protein. The sample contains roughly 120,000 distinct CDR3 sequences, around 13% of which appear only once. This entry is derived from a study of early T cells in non-severe SARS-CoV-2 infection. Here the sequenced sample was whole blood, taken at baseline. The genes are TRBV27 and TRBJ2-7; TRBD2 matches 9 bases. This TCR was recovered from an adult who was a healthcare worker with PCR-confirmed SARS-CoV-2 infection or an uninfected control (not recorded which). The CDR3 DNA follows: TGTGCCAGCAGTCCTCAGCGGGAGGTCCTATCCGAGCAGTACTTC. It translates to CASSPQREVLSEQYF.